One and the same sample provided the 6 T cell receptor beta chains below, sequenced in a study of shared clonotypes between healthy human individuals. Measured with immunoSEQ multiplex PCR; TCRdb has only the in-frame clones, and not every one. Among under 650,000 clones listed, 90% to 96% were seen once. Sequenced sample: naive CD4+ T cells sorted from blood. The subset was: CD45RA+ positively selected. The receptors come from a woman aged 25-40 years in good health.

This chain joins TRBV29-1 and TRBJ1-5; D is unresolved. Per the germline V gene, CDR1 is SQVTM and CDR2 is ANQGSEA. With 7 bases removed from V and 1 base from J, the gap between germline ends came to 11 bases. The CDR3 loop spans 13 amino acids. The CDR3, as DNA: TGCAGCGCCAGATGGGGAAGCAATCAGCCCCAGCATTTT. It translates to CSARWGSNQPQHF. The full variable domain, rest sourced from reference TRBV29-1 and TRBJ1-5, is SAVISQKPSRDICQRGTSLTIQCQVDSQVTMMFWYRQQPGQSLTLIATANQGSEATYESGFVIDKFPISRPNLTFSTLTVSNMSPEDSSIYLCSARWGSNQPQHFGDGTRLSIL.

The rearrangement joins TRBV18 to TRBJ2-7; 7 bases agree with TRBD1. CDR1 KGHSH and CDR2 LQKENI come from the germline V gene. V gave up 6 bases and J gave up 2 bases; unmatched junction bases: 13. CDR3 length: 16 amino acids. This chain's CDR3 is CASSPRAGGVPYEQYF. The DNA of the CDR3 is TGTGCCAGCTCCCCCCGGGCAGGGGGAGTCCCCTACGAGCAGTACTTC.

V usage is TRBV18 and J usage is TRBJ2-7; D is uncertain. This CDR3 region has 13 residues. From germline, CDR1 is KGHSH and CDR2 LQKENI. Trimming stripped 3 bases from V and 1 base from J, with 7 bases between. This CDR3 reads CASSPGISYEQYF. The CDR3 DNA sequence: TGTGCCAGCTCACCGGGCATATCCTACGAGCAGTACTTC.

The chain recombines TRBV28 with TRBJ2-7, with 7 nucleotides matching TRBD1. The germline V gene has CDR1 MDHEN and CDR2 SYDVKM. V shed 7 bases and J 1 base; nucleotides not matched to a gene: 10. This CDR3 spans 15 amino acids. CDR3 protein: CASTPSPGQSYEQYF. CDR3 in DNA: TGTGCCAGCACCCCCTCGCCGGGACAGTCCTACGAGCAGTACTTC.

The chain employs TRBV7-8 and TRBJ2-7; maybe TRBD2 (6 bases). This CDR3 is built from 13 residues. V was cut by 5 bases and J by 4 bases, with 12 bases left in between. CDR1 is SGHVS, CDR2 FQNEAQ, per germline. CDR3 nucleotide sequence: TGTGCCAGCAGCCCCTCGGGACTTTACGAGCAGTACTTC. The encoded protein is CASSPSGLYEQYF.

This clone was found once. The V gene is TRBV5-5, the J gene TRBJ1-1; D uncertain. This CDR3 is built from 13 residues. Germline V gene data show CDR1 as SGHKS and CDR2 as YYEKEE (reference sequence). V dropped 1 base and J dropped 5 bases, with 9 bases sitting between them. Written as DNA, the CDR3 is TGTGCCAGCAGCTTGCTCTGGGAAACTGAAGCTTTCTTT. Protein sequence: CASSLLWETEAFF.